The 29 T cell receptor beta chains below were found in one sample sequenced in a study of T-cell reconstitution after alpha-beta-depleted transplantation in children. TCRbeta library construction was performed incorporating unique molecular identifiers. TCRdb independently ran MiXCR on the PCR reads; one entry per CDR3 protein. The sample records about 690,000 distinct CDR3 sequences, around a sixth being singletons. The sample was PBMCs from the stem cell graft donor, taken from the stem cell graft. All receptors come from a human donor who donated a stem cell graft to a child with acute myeloid leukemia.

This clonotype was observed at least ten times. V usage is TRBV6-1 and J usage is TRBJ2-1; the D gene could be TRBD1 or TRBD2 (5 bases each). Germline V lookup: CDR1 MNHNS, CDR2 SASEGT. The CDR3 length is 15 residues. Trimming shortened V by 5 bases and J by 6 bases, and 17 bases separated the two germline ends. The CDR3 region is CASSPEGLRGNEQFF. For the CDR3, the DNA is TGTGCCAGCAGTCCCGAGGGGCTTCGGGGCAATGAGCAGTTCTTC.

At least ten counts were recorded for this clonotype. The CDR3 sequence is CSATGKNTGELFF. The CDR3 bases are TGCAGTGCTACCGGGAAGAACACCGGGGAGCTGTTTTTT. The V call is TRBV20-1, the J call TRBJ2-2, with D perhaps TRBD2 (5 bases). V was trimmed by 4 bases and J by 1 base, leaving 7 bases between them. Germline V CDR1 and CDR2: DFQATT, SNEGSKA (reference sequence). The length of the CDR3 is 13 residues.

Turning to this clonotype: A much larger clone differs by one base, so this may be a read error. The J gene is TRBJ2-3, the V gene TRBV12-3 or TRBV12-4; D remains ambiguous. V gave up 4 bases and J gave up 10 bases, with 9 bases separating them. This CDR3 region has 11 residues. Here the CDR3 reads CASSSQEAQYF. CDR3 DNA sequence: TGTGCCAGCAGTTCCCAGGAAGCGCAGTATTTT.

This clonotype was recorded at least ten times. The chain recombines TRBV6-5 with TRBJ2-7; a possible D gene is TRBD2 (6 bases). There are 16 residues in the CDR3. The germline V gene has CDR1 MNHEY and CDR2 SVGAGI. V shed 0 bases and J shed 1 base, with 13 bases lying between them. The chain's CDR3 is CASSYSAGTGSYEQYF. CDR3 nucleotides: TGTGCCAGCAGTTACTCTGCCGGGACTGGTTCCTACGAGCAGTACTTC.

This clonotype was picked up a small number of times. The rearrangement joins TRBV14 to TRBJ2-4; no clear D gene. Germline V lookup: CDR1 SGHDN, CDR2 FVKESK. V was cut by 6 bases and J by 9 bases, with 21 bases left in between. The CDR3 has 15 residues. The CDR3 bases are TGTGCCAGCAGACCCGCGACTGTGGCAAATGGCATTCAGTACTTC. As protein: CASRPATVANGIQYF.

The table lists this clonotype with a few counts. This chain uses TRBV7-3 with TRBJ2-1; 7 positions match TRBD1. Germline CDR1 SGHTA, CDR2 FQGTGA. The trim removed 0 bases at V and 9 bases at J, leaving 2 bases unmatched. The CDR3 contains 13 residues. This chain's CDR3 is CASSLTTGFEQFF. The CDR3 nucleotides are TGTGCCAGCAGCTTAACGACAGGGTTTGAGCAGTTCTTC.

A few counts support this clonotype. This rearrangement joins TRBV12-3 or TRBV12-4 to TRBJ2-7, with TRBD1 identical over 7 bases. This CDR3 is built from 16 residues. The ends lost 3 bases at V and 2 bases at J; junction bases unmatched: 10. CDR3 amino acids: CASSFPGTAVPYEQYF. DNA for the CDR3: TGTGCCAGCAGTTTCCCCGGGACAGCCGTCCCCTACGAGCAGTACTTC.

This clonotype was counted ten times or more. V and J are TRBV5-1 and TRBJ1-1; no firm D call. Between the trimmed V and J ends, which lost 1 base and 0 bases, there was a span of 10 bases. The germline CDR1 and CDR2 sequences are SGHRS and YFSETQ. The CDR3 runs 15 residues. For the CDR3, the DNA is TGCGCCAGCAGCTTGTCCCACGGAGTGAACACTGAAGCTTTCTTT. Its translation: CASSLSHGVNTEAFF. Complete variable domain (other parts from reference TRBV5-1 and TRBJ1-1): KAGVTQTPRYLIKTRGQQVTLSCSPISGHRSVSWYQQTPGQGLQFLFEYFSETQRNKGNFPGRFSGRQFSNSRSEMNVSTLELGDSALYLCASSLSHGVNTEAFFGQGTRLTVV.

This clonotype came up many times. This chain uses TRBV9 with TRBJ2-5; D is possibly TRBD1 or TRBD2 (5 bases each). Between the trimmed V and J ends, which lost 4 bases and 1 base, there was a span of 14 bases. The CDR3 has 15 residues. Germline CDR1 reads SGDLS; CDR2 reads YYNGEE. CDR3 in DNA: TGTGCCAGCAGCACGTCCCCGAGGGGCCAAGAGACCCAGTACTTC. Residues: CASSTSPRGQETQYF.

The table lists this clonotype with many counts. CDR3 in amino acids: CSARVSGGNDEQFF. The DNA of the CDR3 is TGCAGTGCTAGAGTTTCAGGTGGGAACGATGAGCAGTTCTTC. This rearrangement joins TRBV20-1 to TRBJ2-1; no clear D. Germline V lookup: CDR1 DFQATT, CDR2 SNEGSKA (reference sequence). The V and J ends lost 1 base and 8 bases respectively, with 15 bases between them. CDR3 length: 14 amino acids.

Many counts were recorded for this clonotype. The V call is TRBV30, the J call TRBJ2-7, with D unresolved. Deletions cut 2 bases from V and 3 bases from J, with 8 bases between. This CDR3 has 12 amino acids. Germline V gene lookup returns CDR1 GTSNPN and CDR2 SVGIG (reference sequence). Written as DNA, the CDR3 is TGTGCCTGGAGTCACGAACGCTACGAGCAGTACTTC. Its protein product is CAWSHERYEQYF.

The V gene is TRBV10-1, the J gene TRBJ2-3; D gene uncertain. V lost 10 bases and J lost 4, with 12 bases in between. The CDR3 is 12 amino acids. Germline CDR1 WNHNN, CDR2 SYGVQD (reference sequence). The CDR3 loop is CATMGRADTQYF. The CDR3 DNA reads TGCGCCACCATGGGCAGAGCAGATACGCAGTATTTT.

The sample holds a few counts of this clonotype. This chain joins TRBV7-9 and TRBJ1-1; 7 bases map to TRBD1. The trim removed 5 bases at V and 4 bases at J, leaving 10 bases unmatched. The CDR3 covers 15 residues. Germline CDR1 is SEHNR and CDR2 is FQNEAQ (reference sequence). The CDR3 is CASSVRGQAVTEAFF. The DNA for the CDR3 is TGTGCCAGCAGCGTTCGTGGACAGGCCGTCACTGAAGCTTTCTTT. The whole variable domain, filled in from reference TRBV7-9 and TRBJ1-1, reads DTGVSQNPRHKITKRGQNVTFRCDPISEHNRLYWYRQTLGQGPEFLTYFQNEAQLEKSRLLSDRFSAERPKGSFSTLEIQRTEQGDSAMYLCASSVRGQAVTEAFFGQGTRLTVV.

This clonotype was counted at least ten times. The chain couples TRBV12-3 or TRBV12-4 to TRBJ2-3; D is undetermined. This CDR3 has 13 residues. The germline V and J ends were trimmed by 3 bases and 2 bases, with 6 bases remaining between them. The CDR3 protein is CASSFLTTDTQYF. CDR3 DNA sequence: TGTGCCAGCAGTTTTTTGACCACAGATACGCAGTATTTT.

The chain combines TRBV6-5 with TRBJ1-2; D is unclear. Germline lookup yields CDR1 MNHEY and CDR2 SVGAGI. V was cut by 2 bases and J by 3 bases, with 10 bases left in between. The CDR3 consists of 14 residues. In DNA, the CDR3 is TGTGCCAGCAGTTACCTCGGTCTCTACTATGGCTACACCTTC. Amino acid sequence: CASSYLGLYYGYTF.

This clonotype showed up just a few times. V usage is TRBV29-1 and J usage is TRBJ2-2; tentatively, D is TRBD1 (7 bases). Germline V lookup: CDR1 SQVTM, CDR2 ANQGSEA. The V gene lost 0 bases and the J gene lost 3 bases, with 23 bases spanning the gap. This CDR3 contains 19 residues. The chain's CDR3 is CSVEDPSRGAAGYTGELFF. As DNA, the CDR3 is TGCAGCGTTGAAGATCCCTCCAGGGGGGCGGCGGGGTACACCGGGGAGCTGTTTTTT.

Only a few counts were recorded for this clonotype. The rearrangement links TRBV28 to TRBJ2-7; the D gene is possibly TRBD1 (7 bases). Germline V lookup: CDR1 MDHEN, CDR2 SYDVKM. The CDR3 spans 14 residues. Trimming stripped 5 bases from V and 3 bases from J, with 14 bases between. CDR3 residues: CASSGRQGLYEQYV. DNA for the CDR3: TGTGCCAGCAGTGGACGACAGGGACTCTACGAGCAGTACGTC.

This clonotype came up a few times. The rearrangement uses TRBV12-3 or TRBV12-4 and TRBJ1-2; D possibly corresponds to TRBD1 (6 bases). CDR3 length equals 13 residues. Trimming left V 5 bases short and J 4 bases short, with 11 bases between. CDR3 residues: CASSQGTIYGYTF. The DNA for the CDR3 is TGTGCCAGCAGTCAGGGGACAATCTATGGCTACACCTTC.

This clonotype was detected a few times. The chain combines TRBV5-4 with TRBJ2-5, with D perhaps matching TRBD1 (6 bases). From germline, CDR1 is SGHNT and CDR2 YYREEE (reference sequence). Trimming took off 4 bases at V and 2 bases at J, with 12 bases between the two ends. There are 14 residues in the CDR3. The CDR3 protein is CASSRDRIQETQYF. CDR3 DNA: TGTGCCAGCAGCCGCGACAGGATACAAGAGACCCAGTACTTC.

The chain is built from TRBV6-5 and TRBJ2-5, with D maybe TRBD1 (6 bases). The CDR3 contains 16 residues. CDR1 MNHEY and CDR2 SVGAGI come from the germline V gene. V was clipped by 4 bases and J by 1 base, with 16 bases between them. CDR3 amino acids: CASSLFQLGAQETQYF. The DNA for the CDR3 is TGTGCCAGCAGTTTGTTTCAACTGGGGGCCCAAGAGACCCAGTACTTC.

The chain is built from TRBV12-3 or TRBV12-4 and TRBJ2-1, with 11 bases matching TRBD2. V trimming: 2 bases; J trimming: 3 bases; junction bases outside the gene matches: 12. CDR3 length equals 19 residues. Here the CDR3 reads CASSLRVFSGGDYYNEQFF. CDR3 nucleotide sequence: TGTGCCAGCAGTTTACGGGTATTTAGCGGGGGGGATTACTACAATGAGCAGTTCTTC.

This clonotype was observed a few times. J is TRBJ1-2 and V is TRBV5-5; D is uncertain. The CDR3 spans 14 residues. V gave up 0 bases and J gave up 8 bases, with 14 bases separating them. Per the germline V gene, CDR1 is SGHKS and CDR2 is YYEKEE (reference sequence). CDR3 DNA: TGTGCCAGCAGCTTGGGGGCGGGGAGCGACGGCTACACCTTC. Amino acid sequence: CASSLGAGSDGYTF.

The J gene is TRBJ2-7, the V gene TRBV7-9; possible D gene TRBD2, 6 bases. The CDR3 is 14 residues long. The V gene's germline CDR1 is SEHNR and CDR2 FQNEAQ (reference sequence). V dropped 5 bases and J dropped 12 bases, with 23 bases sitting between them. The CDR3 DNA reads TGTGCCAGCAGCGAAATAAGGGAGCGGGCTGCTCTGTACGTC. It translates to CASSEIRERAALYV.

This clonotype has a count of ten or more. This chain joins TRBV7-9 and TRBJ1-5; TRBD1 matches at 9 bases. CDR1 and CDR2 from the germline V gene are SEHNR and FQNEAQ (reference sequence). The CDR3 is 15 amino acids. With 2 bases clipped from V and 7 bases from J, the junction kept 6 bases outside the gene matches. CDR3: CASSLSGTGHQPQHF. In nucleotides, the CDR3 is TGTGCCAGCAGCTTATCAGGGACAGGGCACCAGCCCCAGCATTTT.

This clonotype was seen at least ten times. The chain links TRBV5-1 to TRBJ2-1; D ambiguous. The ends were cut back, 0 bases at V and 5 bases at J, with 12 bases in the middle. Germline CDR1 reads SGHRS; CDR2 reads YFSETQ. The CDR3 is 15 residues long. CDR3 in DNA: TGCGCCAGCAGCTTGGTTATCAGTGGGGACAATGAGCAGTTCTTC. Protein sequence: CASSLVISGDNEQFF.

Notes on this clonotype: A much larger clone differs from this one at a single base, so this may be a read error. The rearrangement joins TRBV20-1 to TRBJ2-3, with 8 bases matching TRBD2. The germline V gene encodes CDR1 DFQATT and CDR2 SNEGSKA (reference sequence). The length of the CDR3 is 16 residues. CDR3 protein: CCAREGLAGKGDTQYF. The CDR3 DNA reads TGCTGTGCTAGAGAAGGACTAGCCGGGAAGGGAGATACGCAGTATTTT.

This clonotype was recorded many times. This sequence joins TRBV7-2 and TRBJ2-3, with 8 positions matching TRBD2. Germline V lookup: CDR1 SGHTA, CDR2 FQGNSA. V lost 6 bases, J lost 4 bases, and 9 bases stayed unmatched. This CDR3 spans 15 amino acids. The CDR3 nucleotides are TGTGCCAGCAGTTCTCGACTAGCGAGCGCAGATACGCAGTATTTT. It yields the protein CASSSRLASADTQYF.

This clonotype was recorded many times. The rearrangement uses TRBV29-1 and TRBJ2-3; D perhaps matches TRBD2 (6 bases). CDR1 and CDR2 (germline): SQVTM, ANQGSEA. CDR3 length: 14 amino acids. Trimming stripped 5 bases from V and 5 bases from J, with 17 bases between. The chain's CDR3 is CSVRFSAGGDTQYF. CDR3 bases: TGCAGCGTTCGGTTTTCAGCCGGGGGAGATACGCAGTATTTT.

J is TRBJ1-5 and V is TRBV12-3 or TRBV12-4; perhaps TRBD1 as D (6 bases). Trimming took off 6 bases at V and 6 bases at J, with 15 bases between the two ends. This CDR3 spans 14 amino acids. CDR3 nucleotides: TGTGCCAGCAGGATCACAGGGTGGGGTCAGCCCCAGCATTTT. This gives the protein CASRITGWGQPQHF.